A selection of T cell receptor beta chains follows, all from one sample in a study of blood T cell repertoires in COVID-19. Sequencing used immunoSEQ multiplex PCR; TCRdb keeps in-frame clones, though not all of them. The repertoire consists of over 90,000 clones, with around 87% occurring once and the leading ten covering about 20%. Sequenced sample: peripheral blood. These receptors were obtained from a human donor in a cohort sampled during active COVID-19. The CDR3 runs from the conserved cysteine through the conserved F or W. The D gene is left open where the match is weak. The size entry is marked missing in some rows and otherwise reads once, few, many or a size class.

d_call,j_call,clone_size,v_call,cdr3_aa,cdr3_nt
TRBD2,TRBJ2-7,NA,TRBV10-3,CATLGAGVAEQYF,TGTGCCACTCTCGGGGCGGGAGTGGCAGAGCAGTACTTC
TRBD2,TRBJ2-7,NA,TRBV9,CASSFHRTSGSYEQYF,TGTGCCAGCAGCTTCCACAGGACTAGCGGGAGTTACGAGCAGTACTTC
TRBD1,TRBJ1-6,NA,TRBV6-5,CASSWGQENSPLHF,TGTGCCAGCAGTTGGGGACAGGAAAATTCACCCCTCCACTTT
NA,TRBJ2-6,few,TRBV12-3/TRBV12-4,CASSFGRVNVLTF,TGTGCCAGCAGTTTCGGGCGGGTCAACGTCCTGACTTTC
TRBD2,TRBJ2-1,NA,TRBV29-1,CSVEGIAGKNEQFF,TGCAGCGTTGAAGGGATAGCGGGAAAAAATGAGCAGTTCTTC
NA,TRBJ1-2,NA,TRBV27,CASSFRGRRNYGYTF,TGTGCCAGCAGTTTCAGGGGTAGAAGGAACTATGGCTACACCTTC
NA,TRBJ1-1,many,TRBV27,CASKSVKMIGWNGNTEAFF,TGTGCCAGCAAGTCGGTCAAGATGATCGGGTGGAACGGGAACACTGAAGCTTTCTTT
TRBD2,TRBJ2-1,NA,TRBV6-2/TRBV6-3,CASSTGTSGRGYNEQFF,TGTGCCAGCAGTACCGGGACTAGCGGGAGGGGGTACAATGAGCAGTTCTTC
TRBD1,TRBJ1-1,NA,TRBV5-1,CASSGDRGNSGTEAFF,TGCGCCAGCAGCGGTGACAGGGGGAATTCGGGCACTGAAGCTTTCTTT
NA,TRBJ1-2,NA,TRBV7-9,CASSLERRGYTF,TGTGCCAGCAGCTTAGAGCGGCGTGGCTACACCTTC
NA,TRBJ2-3,once,TRBV18,CASSPRAADSTDTQYF,TGTGCCAGCTCACCACGGGCAGCGGATAGCACAGATACGCAGTATTTT
NA,TRBJ1-1,NA,TRBV11-3,CASSPPGGRRTEAFF,TGTGCCAGCAGCCCGCCGGGGGGAAGAAGGACTGAAGCTTTCTTT
NA,TRBJ1-4,NA,TRBV28,CASSRGEAGEKLFF,TGTGCCAGCAGTCGGGGGGAGGCCGGTGAAAAACTGTTTTTT
NA,TRBJ2-1,NA,TRBV7-9,CASSLGQAFYEEQFF,TGTGCCAGCAGCTTAGGACAGGCGTTCTACGAGGAGCAGTTCTTC
NA,TRBJ1-1,NA,TRBV7-8,CASSLATRLGTEAFF,TGTGCCAGCAGCTTAGCCACACGACTAGGCACTGAAGCTTTCTTT
NA,TRBJ2-7,NA,TRBV7-8,CASSPDETAKQYF,TGTGCCAGCAGCCCCGACGAAACAGCTAAGCAGTACTTC
NA,TRBJ1-1,NA,TRBV10-3,CAITGQWNTEAFF,TGTGCCATCACCGGACAGTGGAACACTGAAGCTTTCTTT
NA,TRBJ2-2,once,TRBV5-1,CASSRTGSDTGELFF,TGCGCCAGCAGCCGCACGGGGTCAGACACCGGGGAGCTGTTTTTT
NA,TRBJ2-7,NA,TRBV13,CASSFRQSDEQYF,TGTGCCAGCAGCTTTCGACAGTCCGACGAGCAGTACTTC
NA,TRBJ2-3,NA,TRBV12-3/TRBV12-4,CASSLPVDTQYF,TGTGCCAGCAGTTTACCGGTAGATACGCAGTATTTT
NA,TRBJ1-1,NA,TRBV25-1,CASSGGVGTEAFF,TGTGCCAGCAGTGGGGGGGTGGGCACTGAAGCTTTCTTT
TRBD1,TRBJ2-3,NA,TRBV27,CASSTHSTGGYAIDTQYF,TGTGCCAGCAGTACACACTCAACAGGGGGATACGCGATCGATACGCAGTATTTT
NA,TRBJ1-4,NA,TRBV5-6,CASSSQGEKLFF,TGTGCCAGCAGCTCGCAGGGGGAAAAACTGTTTTTT
NA,TRBJ2-3,NA,TRBV10-3,CAISEGLALTADTQYF,TGTGCCATCAGTGAGGGCCTAGCGTTGACGGCAGATACGCAGTATTTT
NA,TRBJ2-1,NA,TRBV9,CASDSTFSSYNEQFF,TGTGCCAGCGATTCAACCTTTAGCTCCTACAATGAGCAGTTCTTC
TRBD1,TRBJ2-2,NA,TRBV6-6,CASSRLKTGQGVTGELFF,TGTGCCAGCAGTCGCCTCAAAACGGGACAGGGTGTAACCGGGGAGCTGTTTTTT
TRBD1,TRBJ2-7,NA,TRBV5-1,CASSLAAGGAYEQYF,TGCGCCAGCAGCTTGGCCGCAGGGGGCGCCTACGAGCAGTACTTC
TRBD2,TRBJ2-1,NA,TRBV4-2,CASSPELVPGLAGDEQFF,TGTGCCAGCAGCCCAGAACTAGTCCCGGGACTAGCGGGAGATGAGCAGTTCTTC
NA,TRBJ1-1,few,TRBV7-2,CASSLFLANTEAFF,TGTGCCAGCAGCTTATTCTTGGCCAACACTGAAGCTTTCTTT
NA,TRBJ1-1,few,TRBV7-3,CASSFSVNTEAFF,TGTGCCAGCAGCTTCTCAGTGAACACTGAAGCTTTCTTT
TRBD2,TRBJ2-1,NA,TRBV19,CASSIGASGGNEQFF,TGTGCCAGTAGTATAGGGGCTAGCGGGGGTAATGAGCAGTTCTTC